Below are 14 T cell receptor beta chains sequenced from a single sample in a study of vaccination effects on CD4 cells after COVID-19. This table comes from immunoSEQ multiplex PCR, and its TCRdb copy is limited to in-frame clones, with some not included. This sample has around 47,000 clones, with roughly 80% found just once. For these receptors, no antigen is known. Pools of viral peptides were used by the ViraFEST assay to expand antigen-specific CD4+ T cells ahead of sequencing. Following an approximately ten-day culture, CD4+ T cells were purified. SARS-CoV-2 infected the person between March and December 2020, as confirmed by PCR. The sample consisted of CD4+ T cells from PBMCs cultured with a peptide pool, taken before COVID-19 vaccination. The origin of the receptors is a human donor who had a prior SARS-CoV-2 infection.

This sequence joins TRBV18 and TRBJ2-5; D is perhaps TRBD1 or TRBD2 (7 bases each). Germline loops: CDR1 KGHSH, CDR2 LQKENI. CDR3 length: 14 residues. The germline V and J ends were trimmed by 3 bases and 4 bases, with 12 bases remaining between them. As DNA, the CDR3 is TGTGCCAGCTCACCCACAGGGGAGGGAGAGACCCAGTACTTC. Translated, it gives CASSPTGEGETQYF.

The rearrangement uses TRBV10-3 and TRBJ1-6; no firm D call. The V gene lost 7 bases and the J gene lost 8 bases, with 12 bases spanning the gap. This CDR3 has 13 residues. Germline V CDR1 and CDR2: ENHRY, SYGVKD. CDR3 nucleotides: TGTGCCATCAACCCAGACGGTGATTCACCCCTCCACTTT. The encoded protein is CAINPDGDSPLHF.

Notes on this clone: One junction end disagrees with the germline gene, perhaps due to a read error. CDR3 amino acids: CASSPPGTGGRETQYF. The CDR3 DNA reads TGTGCCAGCTCCCCACCCGGGACAGGGGGCCGAGAGACCCAGTACTTC. V gene TRBV18 combines with J gene TRBJ2-5, with TRBD1 matching 12 bases. The CDR3 is 16 amino acids. Germline CDR1 and CDR2: KGHSH and LQKENI. The full variable domain, its missing parts supplied by reference TRBV18 and TRBJ2-5, is NAGVMQNPRHLVRRRGQEARLRCSPMKGHSHVYWYRQLPEEGLKFMVYLQKENIIDESGMPKERFSAEFPKEGPSILRIQQVVRGDSAAYFCASSPPGTGGRETQYFGPGTRLLVL.

The chain recombines TRBV6-6 with TRBJ1-1; weak D call: TRBD1 (5 bases). Germline-derived CDR1 and CDR2 are MNHNY and SVGAGI (reference sequence). CDR3 length: 13 residues. Trimming pared 7 bases from V and 1 base from J, leaving 10 bases between. The CDR3 DNA sequence: TGTGCCAGCAACGGTAGGGGGAACACTGAAGCTTTCTTT. Its protein product is CASNGRGNTEAFF.

V gene TRBV6-2 or TRBV6-3 combines with J gene TRBJ1-2; D not resolved. The CDR3 has 16 amino acids. CDR1 and CDR2 (germline): MNHEY, SVGEGT. V shed 0 bases and J shed 2 bases, with 13 bases lying between them. This CDR3 reads CASSYSIGRSNYGYTF. CDR3 DNA sequence: TGTGCCAGCAGTTACTCGATCGGGAGGTCCAACTATGGCTACACCTTC.

The count of this clone is one. The chain is built from TRBV13 and TRBJ2-7, with D tentatively TRBD1 or TRBD2 (5 bases each). From germline, CDR1 is PRHDT and CDR2 FYEKMQ (reference sequence). The V end lost 5 bases, the J end lost 0 bases, and 11 bases lay between the germline ends. The CDR3 has 14 residues. The CDR3 DNA reads TGTGCCAGCAGCCCGGGACCGAACTCCTACGAGCAGTACTTC. It translates to CASSPGPNSYEQYF.

This chain links TRBV5-1 with TRBJ1-1; D unresolved. V lost 6 bases and J lost 4, with 13 bases in between. The CDR3 consists of 13 residues. In germline, CDR1 is SGHRS, CDR2 YFSETQ. The CDR3 loop is CASMEEQLTEAFF. CDR3 nucleotide sequence: TGCGCCAGCATGGAAGAGCAGCTCACTGAAGCTTTCTTT.

The chain employs TRBV5-1 and TRBJ2-5; 9 bases line up with TRBD1. Germline V lookup: CDR1 SGHRS, CDR2 YFSETQ. This CDR3 has 15 residues. V lost 7 bases to trimming and J lost 2 bases; unmatched junction nucleotides: 9. CDR3 protein: CASLRTGDGQETQYF. DNA of the CDR3: TGCGCCAGCTTAAGGACAGGGGATGGTCAAGAGACCCAGTACTTC.

The V call is TRBV4-1, the J call TRBJ2-3, with 7 bases fitting TRBD2. The CDR3 runs to 17 residues. Unmatched junction bases numbered 7, after V lost 1 base and J lost 0 bases. In germline, CDR1 is MGHRA, CDR2 YSYEKL. The DNA of the CDR3 is TGCGCCAGCAGCCAAGCGAAGACTAGCATAAGCACAGATACGCAGTATTTT. Protein: CASSQAKTSISTDTQYF.

The rearrangement links TRBV12-5 to TRBJ2-6; D is undetermined. With 3 bases removed from V and 1 base from J, the gap between germline ends came to 13 bases. CDR1 LGHNT and CDR2 FRNRAP come from the germline V gene. This CDR3 region has 17 residues. The DNA for the CDR3 is TGTGCTAGTGGTTTAGGAACGGCCTGGTCTGGGGCCAACGTCCTGACTTTC. Protein sequence: CASGLGTAWSGANVLTF. The full variable domain, completed using reference TRBV12-5 and TRBJ2-6, is DARVTQTPRHKVTEMGQEVTMRCQPILGHNTVFWYRQTMMQGLELLAYFRNRAPLDDSGMPKDRFSAEMPDATLATLKIQPSEPRDSAVYFCASGLGTAWSGANVLTFGAGSRLTVL.

The rearrangement uses TRBV20-1 and TRBJ2-1, with 9 bases matching TRBD1. The V and J ends lost 3 bases and 6 bases, in that order; junction bases with no gene match: 6. This CDR3 region has 14 residues. The germline CDR1 and CDR2 sequences are DFQATT and SNEGSKA (reference sequence). The CDR3 DNA sequence: TGCAGTGCTAGTGGGGACAGGGAGTTCAATGAGCAGTTCTTC. Protein sequence: CSASGDREFNEQFF.

This clone came up once. The chain recombines TRBV4-1 with TRBJ2-2; D tentatively fits TRBD1 or TRBD2 (7 bases each). Germline CDR1 and CDR2: MGHRA and YSYEKL. The CDR3 runs to 17 residues. The V gene lost 4 bases and the J gene lost 3 bases, with 18 bases spanning the gap. CDR3 coding DNA: TGCGCCAGCAGCCGACTTGGGAGGGGGCCGGACACCGGGGAGCTGTTTTTT. Its translation: CASSRLGRGPDTGELFF.

This clone appeared a single time. The genes are TRBV7-9 and TRBJ2-3; no reliable D call. Germline V CDR1 and CDR2: SEHNR, FQNEAQ (reference sequence). CDR3 length equals 11 residues. V was trimmed by 1 base and J by 14 bases, leaving 10 bases between them. CDR3 loop: CASSLGEVGYF. The CDR3 nucleotides read TGTGCCAGCAGCTTAGGCGAGGTAGGGTATTTT.

The rearrangement links TRBV7-9 to TRBJ1-4, with D unresolved. V lost 5 bases to trimming and J lost 16 bases, with 20 bases between them. This CDR3 is 13 amino acids long. Per the germline V gene, CDR1 is SEHNR and CDR2 is FQNEAQ (reference sequence). The CDR3 DNA is TGTGCCAGCAGCCTGTACGCGGGCCAGAACCAGTTTTTT. Its translation: CASSLYAGQNQFF.